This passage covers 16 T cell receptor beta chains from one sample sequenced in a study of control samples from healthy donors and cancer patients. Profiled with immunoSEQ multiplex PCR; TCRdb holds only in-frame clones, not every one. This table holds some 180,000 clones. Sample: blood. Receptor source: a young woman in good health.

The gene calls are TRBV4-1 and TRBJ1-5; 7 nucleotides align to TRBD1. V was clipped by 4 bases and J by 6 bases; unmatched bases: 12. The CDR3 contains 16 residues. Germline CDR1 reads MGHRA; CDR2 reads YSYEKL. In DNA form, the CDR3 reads TGCGCCAGCAGCCCGGACGATTACAGGGGAGGTCAGCCCCAGCATTTT. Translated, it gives CASSPDDYRGGQPQHF.

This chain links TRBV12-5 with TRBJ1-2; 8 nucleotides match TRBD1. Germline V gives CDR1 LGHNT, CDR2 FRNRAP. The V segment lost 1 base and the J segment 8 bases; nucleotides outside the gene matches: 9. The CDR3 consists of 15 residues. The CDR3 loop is CASGLAWTGRDGYTF. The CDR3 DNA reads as TGTGCTAGTGGTTTGGCTTGGACAGGGAGAGACGGCTACACCTTC.

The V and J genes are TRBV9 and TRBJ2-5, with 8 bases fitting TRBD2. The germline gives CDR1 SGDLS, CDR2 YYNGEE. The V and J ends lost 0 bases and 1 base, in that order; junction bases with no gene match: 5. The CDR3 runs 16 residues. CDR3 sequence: CASSVDPTSGQETQYF. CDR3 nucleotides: TGTGCCAGCAGCGTAGACCCAACTAGCGGCCAAGAGACCCAGTACTTC.

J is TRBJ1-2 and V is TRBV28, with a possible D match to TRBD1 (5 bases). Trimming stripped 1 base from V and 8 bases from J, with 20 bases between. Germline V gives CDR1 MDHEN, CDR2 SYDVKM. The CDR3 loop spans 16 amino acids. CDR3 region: CASSLSFAGLRDGYTF. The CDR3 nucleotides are TGTGCCAGCAGTTTATCCTTCGCGGGACTCCGGGACGGCTACACCTTC.

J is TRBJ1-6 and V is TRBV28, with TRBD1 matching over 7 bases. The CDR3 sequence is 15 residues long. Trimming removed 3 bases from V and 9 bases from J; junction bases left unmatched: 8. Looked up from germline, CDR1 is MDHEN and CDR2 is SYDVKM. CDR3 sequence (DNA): TGTGCCAGCAGTTTCTACAGGGGAGGGAGTTCACCCCTCCACTTT. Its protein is CASSFYRGGSSPLHF.

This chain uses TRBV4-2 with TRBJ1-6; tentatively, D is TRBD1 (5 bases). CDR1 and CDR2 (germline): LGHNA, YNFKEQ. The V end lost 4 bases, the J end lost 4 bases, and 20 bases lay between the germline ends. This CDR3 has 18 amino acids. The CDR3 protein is CASSPGTGEPLYNSPLHF. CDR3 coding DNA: TGTGCCAGCAGCCCTGGGACGGGCGAACCGCTTTATAATTCACCCCTCCACTTT.

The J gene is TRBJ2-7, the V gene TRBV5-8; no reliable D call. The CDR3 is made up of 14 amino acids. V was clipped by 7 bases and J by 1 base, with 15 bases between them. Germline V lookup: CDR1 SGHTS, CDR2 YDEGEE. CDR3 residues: CASLGNIESYEQYF. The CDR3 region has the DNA TGTGCCAGCCTCGGAAATATCGAGTCCTACGAGCAGTACTTC.

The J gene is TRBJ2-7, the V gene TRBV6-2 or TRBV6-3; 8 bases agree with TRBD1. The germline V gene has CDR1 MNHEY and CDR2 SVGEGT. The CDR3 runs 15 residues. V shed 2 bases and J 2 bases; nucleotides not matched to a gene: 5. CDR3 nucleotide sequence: TGTGCCAGCAGTTACGAGACAGGGGATACCTACGAGCAGTACTTC. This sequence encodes CASSYETGDTYEQYF.

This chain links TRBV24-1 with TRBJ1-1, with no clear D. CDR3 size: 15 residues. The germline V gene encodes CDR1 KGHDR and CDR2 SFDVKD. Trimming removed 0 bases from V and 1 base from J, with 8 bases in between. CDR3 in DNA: TGTGCCACCAGTGATTTGCTCCGCGGGAACACTGAAGCTTTCTTT. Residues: CATSDLLRGNTEAFF.

CDR3 bases: TGCGCCAGCAGCCGACCAGACAGGGATAATTCACCCCTCCACTTT. Protein: CASSRPDRDNSPLHF. J is TRBJ1-6 and V is TRBV4-1; TRBD1 aligns across 7 bases. The V and J ends lost 4 bases and 5 bases, in that order; junction bases with no gene match: 5. Germline V gene data show CDR1 as MGHRA and CDR2 as YSYEKL. CDR3 length: 15 residues.

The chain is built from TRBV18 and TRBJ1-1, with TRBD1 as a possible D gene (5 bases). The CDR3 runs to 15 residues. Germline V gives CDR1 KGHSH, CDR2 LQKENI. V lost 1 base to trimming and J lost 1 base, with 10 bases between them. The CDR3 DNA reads TGTGCCAGCTCACCACGTACGGGGCCGAACACTGAAGCTTTCTTT. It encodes CASSPRTGPNTEAFF.

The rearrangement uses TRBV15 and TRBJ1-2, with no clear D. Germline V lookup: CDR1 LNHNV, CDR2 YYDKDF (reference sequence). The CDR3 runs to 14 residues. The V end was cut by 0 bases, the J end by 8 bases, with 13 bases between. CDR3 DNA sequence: TGTGCCACCAGCAGAGATCTCGGTTCTGGGGGCTACACCTTC. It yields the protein CATSRDLGSGGYTF.

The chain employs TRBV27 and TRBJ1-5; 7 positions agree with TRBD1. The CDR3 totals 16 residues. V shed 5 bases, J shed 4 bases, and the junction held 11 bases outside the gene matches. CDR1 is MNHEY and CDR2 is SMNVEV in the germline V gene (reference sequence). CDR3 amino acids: CASSLRWGQKNQPQHF. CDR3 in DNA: TGTGCCAGCAGTCTCCGATGGGGACAGAAAAATCAGCCCCAGCATTTT.

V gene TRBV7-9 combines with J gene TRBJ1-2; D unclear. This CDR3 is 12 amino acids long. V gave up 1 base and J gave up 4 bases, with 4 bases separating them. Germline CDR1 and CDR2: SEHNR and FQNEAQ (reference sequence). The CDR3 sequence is CASSLGPYGYTF. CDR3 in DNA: TGTGCCAGCAGCTTAGGTCCCTATGGCTACACCTTC.

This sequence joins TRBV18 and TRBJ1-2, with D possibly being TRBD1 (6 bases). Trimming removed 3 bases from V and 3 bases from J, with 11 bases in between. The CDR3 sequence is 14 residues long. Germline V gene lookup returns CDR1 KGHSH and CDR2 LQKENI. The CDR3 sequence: CASSPPGGDYGYTF. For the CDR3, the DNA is TGTGCCAGCTCACCGCCCGGGGGCGACTATGGCTACACCTTC.

The CDR3 region is CASSSPGQGGKLFF. The CDR3 nucleotides read TGTGCCAGCAGCTCCCCGGGACAGGGAGGAAAACTGTTTTTT. The chain has TRBV11-2 and TRBJ1-4, with TRBD1 matching over 9 bases. J lost 10 bases, V lost 4 bases, and 7 bases had no gene match. The germline CDR1 and CDR2 sequences are SGHAT and FQNNGV. The CDR3 contains 14 residues.